This T cell receptor beta chain was sequenced for a study of cytomegalovirus exposure and HLA in healthy donors. At the level of the study: The approximately 720 first-cohort repertoires and the approximately 110 validation repertoires shared the same platform, a later analysis reported.

Details on this clone: Its antigen is as yet unknown.

Libraries were prepared by immunoSEQ multiplex PCR; TCRdb keeps only in-frame clonotypes and omits some of them. The data contain some 41,000 clones, 93% of them singletons. Overall study results and limits: That first-cohort TCR clusters tended to co-occur in the approximately 110 validation repertoires was found in a later analysis. Researchers catalogued about 160 TCR beta chains as cytomegalovirus-associated.

This CDR3 is 15 amino acids long. Per the germline V gene, CDR1 is SGHRS and CDR2 is YFSETQ. Trimming cost V 0 bases and J 2 bases; bases outside gene matches: 4. The sequence was obtained from a woman under 30 in good health and CMV-seronegative. The sample comprised PBMCs. The V gene is TRBV5-1, the J gene TRBJ2-5, with 7 bases fitting TRBD2. CDR3 DNA: TGCGCCAGCAGCTTGGGGGGTAGCGGGCAAGAGACCCAGTACTTC. Its protein is CASSLGGSGQETQYF.